The next 9 T cell receptor beta chains were all read from a single sample in a study of cytomegalovirus exposure and HLA in healthy donors. PCR used 60 Vbeta primers and 13 Jbeta primers. The protocol was immunoSEQ multiplex PCR, while the TCRdb copy is restricted to in-frame clones and leaves out a portion. The repertoire includes about 130,000 clones, roughly three quarters of them detected once, and over 3% sits in the top ten. The specimen sequenced was PBMCs. The receptors originated from a man in his forties in good health and CMV-seronegative.

The rearrangement links TRBV5-4 to TRBJ1-2; a weak D match, TRBD1 (6 bases). V was cut by 0 bases and J by 7 bases, with 19 bases left in between. Germline V gene lookup returns CDR1 SGHNT and CDR2 YYREEE (reference sequence). The CDR3 is 16 amino acids. The CDR3 sequence: CASSLALAGRGSGYTF. CDR3 bases: TGTGCCAGCAGCTTGGCCTTGGCGGGCAGGGGTAGTGGCTACACCTTC.

Worth noting for this clone: The junction departs from the called germline gene at one end, perhaps through a read error. Here the CDR3 reads CASSEGGQRYYGYTF. The CDR3 DNA is TGTGCCAGCAGCGAAGGGGGACAGAGGTACTATGGCTACACCTTC. This rearrangement joins TRBV6-1 to TRBJ1-2; 7 positions match TRBD1. Looked up from germline, CDR1 is MNHNS and CDR2 is SASEGT. The CDR3 runs to 15 residues.

This chain joins TRBV7-8 and TRBJ2-3; 10 bases align to TRBD2. This CDR3 has 15 amino acids. Losses at the gene ends were 5 bases for V and 2 bases for J; bases not matched to a gene: 4. Germline CDR1 SGHVS, CDR2 FQNEAQ. The CDR3 bases are TGTGCCAGCAGCGCAGGACTAGCGGACACAGATACGCAGTATTTT. This gives the protein CASSAGLADTDTQYF.

This clone occurred a few times. The genes are TRBV4-1 and TRBJ1-1; maybe TRBD1 (6 bases). V gave up 0 bases and J gave up 0 bases, with 8 bases separating them. Germline lookup yields CDR1 MGHRA and CDR2 YSYEKL. The CDR3 totals 15 residues. The CDR3 loop reads CASSQEPGVNTEAFF. The CDR3 nucleotides are TGCGCCAGCAGCCAAGAACCAGGGGTGAACACTGAAGCTTTCTTT.

The chain joins TRBV4-3 to TRBJ1-2, with 9 bases matching TRBD1. Germline-derived CDR1 and CDR2 are LGHNA and YSLEER. Trimming took 3 bases from V and 2 from J; bases not matched to a gene: 7. The CDR3 is made up of 16 amino acids. CDR3 protein: CASSQTNRGLNYGYTF. Here the CDR3 DNA reads TGCGCCAGCAGCCAGACGAACAGGGGGCTCAACTATGGCTACACCTTC.

This clone was detected once. The chain combines TRBV11-3 with TRBJ1-2, with D perhaps matching TRBD1 (5 bases). The CDR3 is 15 amino acids. Germline loops: CDR1 SGHNT, CDR2 YENEEA. Trimming shortened V by 6 bases and J by 4 bases, and 18 bases separated the two germline ends. CDR3 nucleotides: TGTGCCAGCAGTCCAGGTGGGGCCGCTCCCTATGGCTACACCTTC. It specifies CASSPGGAAPYGYTF.

The chain links TRBV2 to TRBJ1-5; D gene unclear. Trimming took off 2 bases at V and 0 bases at J, with 8 bases between the two ends. Germline CDR1 reads SNHLY; CDR2 reads FYNNEI. The CDR3 is 15 amino acids. DNA of the CDR3: TGTGCCAGCAGTGAATGGCCACATAGCAATCAGCCCCAGCATTTT. Translated: CASSEWPHSNQPQHF.

The chain uses TRBV6-6 and TRBJ2-1, with TRBD1 identical over 9 bases. The CDR3 covers 15 residues. Germline loops: CDR1 MNHNY, CDR2 SVGAGI (reference sequence). V gave up 6 bases and J gave up 6 bases; unmatched junction bases: 9. The CDR3 sequence is CASSPPGQGANEQFF. The DNA of the CDR3 is TGTGCCAGCAGCCCTCCGGGACAGGGCGCCAATGAGCAGTTCTTC.

This chain connects TRBV5-1 to TRBJ1-1; TRBD1 is a possible D gene (5 bases). V was cut by 10 bases and J by 3 bases, with 16 bases left in between. The CDR3 length is 13 residues. In germline, CDR1 is SGHRS, CDR2 YFSETQ. In DNA, the CDR3 is TGCGCCTCCTCCGTGCAGGGCGACACTGAAGCTTTCTTT. Translation: CASSVQGDTEAFF.